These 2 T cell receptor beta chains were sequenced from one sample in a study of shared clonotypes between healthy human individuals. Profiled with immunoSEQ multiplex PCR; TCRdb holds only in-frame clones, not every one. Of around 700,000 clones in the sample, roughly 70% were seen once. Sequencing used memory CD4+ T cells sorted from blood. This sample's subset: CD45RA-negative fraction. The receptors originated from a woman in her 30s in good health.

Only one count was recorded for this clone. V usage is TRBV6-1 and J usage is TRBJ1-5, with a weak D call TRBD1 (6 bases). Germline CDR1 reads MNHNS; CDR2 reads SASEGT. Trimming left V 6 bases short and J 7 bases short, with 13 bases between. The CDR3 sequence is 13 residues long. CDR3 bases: TGTGCCAGCAGGAGGGGGGCGGGGCAGCCCCAGCATTTT. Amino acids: CASRRGAGQPQHF.

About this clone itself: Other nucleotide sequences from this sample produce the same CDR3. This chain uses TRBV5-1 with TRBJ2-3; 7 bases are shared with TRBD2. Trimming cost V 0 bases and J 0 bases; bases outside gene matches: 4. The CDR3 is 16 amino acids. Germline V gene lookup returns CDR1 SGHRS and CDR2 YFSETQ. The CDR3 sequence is CASSLAPSGSTDTQYF. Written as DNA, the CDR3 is TGCGCCAGCAGCTTGGCCCCTAGCGGCAGCACAGATACGCAGTATTTT. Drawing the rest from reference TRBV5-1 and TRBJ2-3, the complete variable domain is KAGVTQTPRYLIKTRGQQVTLSCSPISGHRSVSWYQQTPGQGLQFLFEYFSETQRNKGNFPGRFSGRQFSNSRSEMNVSTLELGDSALYLCASSLAPSGSTDTQYFGPGTRLTVL.